The source of this TCR beta chain is a study of T cells in Graves' hyperthyroidism and ophthalmopathy. There were TCR beta CDR3 regions amplified from RNA transcripts. In the first-round RT-PCR of the TCR CDR3, the HTBI primer set was used. TCRdb re-derived calls from the multiplex PCR reads in MiXCR, one entry per CDR3 protein. Of about 420,000 distinct CDR3 sequences listed, approximately 15% are singletons. Sequencing was done on a sample of blood. This receptor was taken from a woman between 18 and 30 years old with Graves' hyperthyroidism.

In nucleotides, the CDR3 is TGCGCCAGCAGACGGACAGGTTATAACACTGAAGCTTTCTTT. Residues: CASRRTGYNTEAFF. The rearrangement joins TRBV4-1 to TRBJ1-1, with 7 bases matching TRBD1. The V segment lost 6 bases and the J segment 2 bases; nucleotides outside the gene matches: 6. CDR1 and CDR2 (germline): MGHRA, YSYEKL. The CDR3 is made up of 14 amino acids.